The TCR beta chain described here comes from a study of breast tumors, draining lymph nodes, adjacent tissues. MiXCR, applied by TCRdb to the multiplex PCR reads, yields one record per CDR3 protein. The sample contains under 350,000 distinct CDR3 sequences, 30% of which appear only once. General observations from the study: That most tumor T cells come from lymph nodes remained unproven. Data fit most tumor T cells coming from lymph node, expanding in tumor.

The CDR3 sequence is 15 residues long. The trim removed 2 bases at V and 5 bases at J, leaving 8 bases unmatched. CDR1 LGHNA and CDR2 YNFKEQ come from the germline V gene. This clonotype was seen ten or more times. Its antigen is not known. Breast cancer patients provided tissue from their axillary draining lymph nodes. Sequencing used axillary lymph node tissue. The origin of this receptor is a female donor with breast cancer. Some clones in this sample may be carry-over from other donors' samples. The chain carries TRBV4-2 and TRBJ2-7, with 8 bases identical to TRBD2. The chain's CDR3 is CASSQTGTRDDEQYF. DNA for the CDR3: TGTGCCAGCAGCCAAACCGGGACTAGAGACGACGAGCAGTACTTC.